This TCR beta chain comes out of a study of blood T cells in healthy people across ages. Study-level information: Using template switching, researchers captured about one barcoded beta molecule for each two T cells.

Primers used in a second PCR of roughly 7 to 12 cycles were a sample-barcoded 5' primer and a J-beta primer mix. TCRdb reanalysed the 5' RACE reads using MiXCR and keeps one entry per CDR3 protein. This table holds about 1.8 million distinct CDR3 sequences, around 48% found once. A remark on this clonotype: Its antigen remains unidentified.

CDR1 MNHEY and CDR2 SMNVEV come from the germline V gene (reference sequence). The length of the CDR3 is 14 residues. With 7 bases clipped from V and 1 base from J, the junction kept 6 bases outside the gene matches. The study's findings and limits: Estimated diversity that came from one million T cells was considered an underestimate. Comparison with aged donors showed that long-lived donors had more naive CD4+ cells and higher diversity.

J is TRBJ2-7 and V is TRBV27, with 8 bases that match TRBD1. This TCR was recovered from a woman aged 40 to 55 in good health. The sample taken for sequencing was blood. CDR3 amino acids: CASKAGGASYEQYF. CDR3 in DNA: TGTGCCAGCAAAGCAGGGGGCGCTTCCTACGAGCAGTACTTC.